The rows below give T cell receptor beta chains drawn from one sample of a study of blood T cells in healthy people across ages. TCRdb independently ran MiXCR on the 5' RACE reads; one entry per CDR3 protein. The sample lists fewer than 800,000 distinct CDR3 sequences, around half occurring once. Sequencing was performed on blood. Receptors were obtained from a woman aged 60 to 75 in good health. CDR3s include the opening cysteine and the closing phenylalanine or tryptophan. Each record gives: J gene, V gene, D gene, clone size, CDR3 DNA, CDR3 protein. The D gene is left open where the match is weak. Only some rows state a clone size, as once, few, many or a class for expanded clones.

J: TRBJ2-5
V: TRBV6-2/TRBV6-3
D: .
size: .
DNA: TGTGCCAGCCAAGATGTGGCCCAGTACTTC
CDR3: CASQDVAQYF

J: TRBJ2-2
V: TRBV28
D: .
size: .
DNA: TGTGCCAGTTATACCGGGGGCCGGGAGCTGTTTTTT
CDR3: CASYTGGRELFF

J: TRBJ2-3
V: TRBV20-1
D: TRBD2
size: few
DNA: TGCAGTGCCCCCGCAATGAGCGGGAGGGCAGATACGCAGTATTTT
CDR3: CSAPAMSGRADTQYF

J: TRBJ2-3
V: TRBV3-1
D: TRBD2
size: .
DNA: TGTGCCAGCAGCCAAGATATGACTAGCGGCACAGATACGCAGTATTTT
CDR3: CASSQDMTSGTDTQYF

J: TRBJ2-7
V: TRBV6-2/TRBV6-3
D: TRBD2
size: many
DNA: TGTGCCAGCAGTCTCCGGGCAGCGGGAGACCCCTACGAGCAGTACTTC
CDR3: CASSLRAAGDPYEQYF

J: TRBJ2-1
V: TRBV11-3
D: TRBD2
size: .
DNA: TGTGCCAGCAGCTTAGGGGTGCGGGAGGGCCAAGTTACGTTCTTC
CDR3: CASSLGVREGQVTFF

J: TRBJ2-7
V: TRBV7-8
D: .
size: .
DNA: TGTGCCAGCAGCTGGACCGGAGACGAGCAGTACTTC
CDR3: CASSWTGDEQYF

J: TRBJ1-2
V: TRBV3-1
D: .
size: few
DNA: TGTGCCAGCAGCCCCTGGACAGAACCGTCTAACTATGGCTACACCTTC
CDR3: CASSPWTEPSNYGYTF

J: TRBJ2-5
V: TRBV3-1
D: TRBD2
size: .
DNA: TGTGCCAGCAGCCAAGAGGGGCATAGCGGGCCAGCAACGTACTTC
CDR3: CASSQEGHSGPATYF

J: TRBJ1-5
V: TRBV6-2/TRBV6-3
D: .
size: .
DNA: TGTGCCAGCAGTGTTTCTGAACGCCGGCAGCCCCAGCATTTT
CDR3: CASSVSERRQPQHF

J: TRBJ2-7
V: TRBV5-1
D: .
size: .
DNA: TGCGCCAGCACGTTATACCCCGGGGGAACTTTCTACTACGAGCAGTACTTC
CDR3: CASTLYPGGTFYYEQYF

J: TRBJ2-6
V: TRBV28
D: .
size: .
DNA: TGTGCCAGCTGCACGGCCGGCTCTGGGGCCAACGTCCTGACTTTC
CDR3: CASCTAGSGANVLTF

J: TRBJ2-7
V: TRBV7-2
D: TRBD2
size: .
DNA: TGTGCCAGCAGCTGGAGCGGGAGGGCCGAATACGAGCAGTACTTC
CDR3: CASSWSGRAEYEQYF

J: TRBJ2-5
V: TRBV9
D: .
size: .
DNA: TGTGCCAGCAGCGTAGGCGTTAGCGCCAGAGGTAAAGAGACCCAGTACTTC
CDR3: CASSVGVSARGKETQYF

J: TRBJ2-2
V: TRBV9
D: .
size: .
DNA: TGTGCCAGCAGCGTAGGTGGGAAAGCGAACACCGGGGAGCTGTTTTTT
CDR3: CASSVGGKANTGELFF

J: TRBJ2-5
V: TRBV12-5
D: .
size: .
DNA: TGTGCTAGTGGTTGGGCCCCGGGGACCCAGTACTTC
CDR3: CASGWAPGTQYF

J: TRBJ2-1
V: TRBV10-3
D: TRBD2
size: .
DNA: TGTGCCATCAGTGTCGACGGGAGGGGGTACAATGAGCAGTTCTTC
CDR3: CAISVDGRGYNEQFF

J: TRBJ2-7
V: TRBV7-9
D: .
size: .
DNA: TGTGCCAGCAGCTTAATCTATGACGAGCAGTACTTC
CDR3: CASSLIYDEQYF

J: TRBJ2-1
V: TRBV10-3
D: .
size: .
DNA: TGTGCCATCAAAGAGGTGGGGACTTACTCCTACGATGAGCAGTTCTTC
CDR3: CAIKEVGTYSYDEQFF

J: TRBJ1-2
V: TRBV10-3
D: .
size: few
DNA: TGTGCCATCAGTGAGAACAGGGACTATGGCTACACCTTC
CDR3: CAISENRDYGYTF

J: TRBJ1-4
V: TRBV15
D: .
size: many
DNA: TGTGCCACCAGCAGAGTGACTCGGGGCGGTAATGAAAAACTGTTTTTT
CDR3: CATSRVTRGGNEKLFF

J: TRBJ1-1
V: TRBV10-3
D: .
size: .
DNA: TGTGCCATCAGTGAGTCGATCCCCAGGGGAATGACTGAAGCTTTCTTT
CDR3: CAISESIPRGMTEAFF

J: TRBJ2-7
V: TRBV27
D: TRBD1
size: .
DNA: TGTGCTACCCAGCCGGGGACAGGGCTCGACGAGCAGTACTTC
CDR3: CATQPGTGLDEQYF

J: TRBJ2-7
V: TRBV20-1
D: .
size: .
DNA: TGCAGTGCTAGAGCAGCGTACAATGAGCAGTACTTC
CDR3: CSARAAYNEQYF

J: TRBJ1-1
V: TRBV13
D: .
size: .
DNA: TGTGCCAGCAGCCAACGCTTGGCGAACACTGAAGCTTTCTTT
CDR3: CASSQRLANTEAFF

J: TRBJ2-1
V: TRBV4-2
D: .
size: .
DNA: TGTGCCAGCAGCCAAGTTGGGCAGTCGGGCAATGAGCAGTTCTTC
CDR3: CASSQVGQSGNEQFF

J: TRBJ1-6
V: TRBV20-1
D: .
size: .
DNA: TGCAGTGTCCAGGGTGGCTCACCCCTCCACTTT
CDR3: CSVQGGSPLHF

J: TRBJ2-5
V: TRBV3-1
D: TRBD2
size: few
DNA: TGTGCCAGCAGCCAAGTGACTAGCGGGAGCTGGGAGACCCAGTACTTC
CDR3: CASSQVTSGSWETQYF

J: TRBJ2-5
V: TRBV20-1
D: TRBD1
size: .
DNA: TGCAGTGCTAGTTCCCCGGGACAGAGAGAATTAAATGAGCAGTACTTC
CDR3: CSASSPGQRELNEQYF

J: TRBJ2-7
V: TRBV9
D: TRBD2
size: .
DNA: TGTGCCAGCAGCGCGACTAGCGGGAGGTCTGTTGAGCAGTACTTC
CDR3: CASSATSGRSVEQYF

J: TRBJ2-3
V: TRBV24-1
D: .
size: .
DNA: TGTGCCACCAGTGGTCGGGGTAGCACAGATACGCAGTATTTT
CDR3: CATSGRGSTDTQYF

J: TRBJ2-5
V: TRBV20-1
D: TRBD2
size: few
DNA: TGCAGTGCTAGTCGAGGAGCGGGAGGCCCCCAAGAGACCCAGTACTTC
CDR3: CSASRGAGGPQETQYF

J: TRBJ2-4
V: TRBV20-1
D: TRBD2
size: .
DNA: TGCAGTGCTGGACTAGCGGGAGGGGGTAAAAACATTCAGTACTTC
CDR3: CSAGLAGGGKNIQYF

J: TRBJ2-1
V: TRBV24-1
D: TRBD2
size: .
DNA: TGTGCCACCAGTGATTCGACGGGACTAGCGGGAACTCGGGAGCAGTTCTTC
CDR3: CATSDSTGLAGTREQFF

J: TRBJ2-1
V: TRBV6-6
D: .
size: few
DNA: TGTGCCAGCAGAAAAGCGGCTACAAGCTCCTACAATGAGCAGTTCTTC
CDR3: CASRKAATSSYNEQFF

J: TRBJ2-2
V: TRBV5-1
D: .
size: .
DNA: TGCGCCAGCAGCTTGGGACCCGAAACGAACACCGGGGAGCTGTTTTTT
CDR3: CASSLGPETNTGELFF

J: TRBJ2-1
V: TRBV7-3
D: TRBD1
size: .
DNA: TGTGCCAGCAGCGCTGGGACAGAATATGAGCAGTTCTTC
CDR3: CASSAGTEYEQFF

J: TRBJ1-2
V: TRBV28
D: .
size: .
DNA: TGTGCCAGCAGCCCCTTACCTGACTGTGGCTACACCTTC
CDR3: CASSPLPDCGYTF

J: TRBJ2-1
V: TRBV20-1
D: TRBD2
size: many
DNA: TGCAGTGCTAGTACTAGCGGGAGATTCTCCTACAATGAGCAGTTCTTC
CDR3: CSASTSGRFSYNEQFF

J: TRBJ2-5
V: TRBV28
D: .
size: few
DNA: TGTGCCAGCAGTTCCCTGGGAGCGCCCCGCCAAGAGACCCAGTACTTC
CDR3: CASSSLGAPRQETQYF

J: TRBJ2-3
V: TRBV5-1
D: .
size: .
DNA: TGCGCCAGCAGCTTAGGTCCGTTAAGCACAGATACGCAGTATTTT
CDR3: CASSLGPLSTDTQYF

J: TRBJ1-2
V: TRBV7-2
D: .
size: .
DNA: TGTGCCAGCAGCTTGTATACAGAAGGCTATGGCTACACCTTC
CDR3: CASSLYTEGYGYTF

J: TRBJ2-7
V: TRBV12-3/TRBV12-4
D: TRBD2
size: .
DNA: TGTGCCAGCAGTTTTCGACTAGCGGGGACCTACGAGCAGTACTTC
CDR3: CASSFRLAGTYEQYF

J: TRBJ2-1
V: TRBV4-3
D: TRBD2
size: .
DNA: TGCGCCAGCAGCCAGGAAGAGTGGCGGGAGAGTGGCAATGAGCAGTTCTTC
CDR3: CASSQEEWRESGNEQFF

J: TRBJ1-4
V: TRBV27
D: .
size: .
DNA: TGTGCCAGCAGTTTAATGGGGAATGAAAAACTGTTTTTT
CDR3: CASSLMGNEKLFF

J: TRBJ2-1
V: TRBV9
D: TRBD1
size: once
DNA: TGTGCCAGCAGCACCCGACAGGGATACTACAATGAGCAGTTCTTC
CDR3: CASSTRQGYYNEQFF

J: TRBJ2-5
V: TRBV7-3
D: TRBD2
size: .
DNA: TGTGCCAGCAGCTCACCCTCCGGGACTAGCGGTAACAATGAGCAGTACTTC
CDR3: CASSSPSGTSGNNEQYF

J: TRBJ1-2
V: TRBV6-1
D: .
size: .
DNA: TGTGCCAGCAGTGAAAGCGTTCTGGACTATGGCTACACCTTC
CDR3: CASSESVLDYGYTF

J: TRBJ2-7
V: TRBV7-2
D: .
size: few
DNA: TGTGCCAGCAGCTTAGGAATGGCCTACGAGCAGTACTTC
CDR3: CASSLGMAYEQYF

J: TRBJ2-3
V: TRBV20-1
D: TRBD2
size: few
DNA: TGCAGTTGCGAGGGACTAGCGGGAGGGGGCACAGATACGCAGTATTTT
CDR3: CSCEGLAGGGTDTQYF

J: TRBJ1-1
V: TRBV7-9
D: TRBD1
size: .
DNA: TGTGCCAGCAGCCCGGCCCTGACAGGGCAGAACACTGAAGCTTTCTTT
CDR3: CASSPALTGQNTEAFF

J: TRBJ2-1
V: TRBV5-1
D: TRBD1
size: .
DNA: TGCGCCAGCAGCTTGGACCCGACAGGGGATGAGCAGTTCTTC
CDR3: CASSLDPTGDEQFF

J: TRBJ2-6
V: TRBV12-3/TRBV12-4
D: .
size: few
DNA: TGTGCCAGCAGCCCGACAACGGCTGGGGCCAACGTCCTGACTTTC
CDR3: CASSPTTAGANVLTF